This TCR beta chain was identified during a study of blood T cells in healthy people across ages. The study's findings and limits: Diversity figures derived from one million T cells were judged to underestimate the true value.

PCR was performed a second time for roughly 7 to 12 cycles using a sample-barcoded 5' primer and a J-beta primer mix. Every sample gave at least 2.5 million paired-end reads containing CDR3. TCRdb re-called the 5' RACE reads through MiXCR, storing one row per CDR3 protein. The sample consists of 1.5 million to 2 million distinct CDR3 sequences, about 49% of them appearing once. The people who gave samples were healthy Caucasians from Russia, aged roughly 6 to 90. The sample, about 9.2 milliliters of peripheral blood, was drawn from each donor. This clonotype was counted only a few times. Its antigen is not identified. The germline V gene has CDR1 LGHDT and CDR2 YNNKEL (reference sequence). Deletions cut 1 base from V and 0 bases from J, with 13 bases between. The length of the CDR3 is 17 residues.

This rearrangement joins TRBV3-1 to TRBJ2-1, with D possibly matching TRBD1 (6 bases). This receptor was identified in a woman between 40 and 55 years old in good health. The source material was blood. The DNA of the CDR3 is TGTGCCAGCAGCCAAGGGGACATCCGGAGCTCCTACAATGAGCAGTTCTTC. It translates to CASSQGDIRSSYNEQFF.